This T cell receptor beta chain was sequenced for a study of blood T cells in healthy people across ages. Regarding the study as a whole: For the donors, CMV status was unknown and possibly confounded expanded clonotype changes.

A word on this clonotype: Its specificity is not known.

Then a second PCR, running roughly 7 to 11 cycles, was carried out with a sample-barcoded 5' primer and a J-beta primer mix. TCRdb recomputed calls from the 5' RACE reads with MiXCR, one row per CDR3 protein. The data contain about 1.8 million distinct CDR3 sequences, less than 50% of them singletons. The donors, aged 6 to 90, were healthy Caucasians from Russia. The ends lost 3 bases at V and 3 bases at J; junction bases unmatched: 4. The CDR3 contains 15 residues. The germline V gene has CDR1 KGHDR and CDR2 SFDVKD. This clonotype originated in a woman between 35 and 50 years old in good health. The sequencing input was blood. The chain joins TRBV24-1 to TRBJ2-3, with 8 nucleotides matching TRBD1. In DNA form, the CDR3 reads TGTGCCACCAGTGATGGACGGACAGGGACAGATACGCAGTATTTT. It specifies CATSDGRTGTDTQYF.